The 4 T cell receptor beta chains below all came from one sample that was sequenced in a study of response to subunit inactivated influenza vaccine. TCRdb recomputed calls from the RT-PCR reads with MiXCR, one row per CDR3 protein. The sample lists around 540,000 distinct CDR3 sequences; about an eighth were seen once. The source material was PBMCs from blood, sampled on the day of vaccination. The receptor set was obtained from a man aged 50 to 60 who received an inactivated influenza vaccine.

This chain uses TRBV20-1 with TRBJ2-3; D remains unclear. The V end lost 5 bases, the J end lost 0 bases, and 18 bases lay between the germline ends. CDR3 length: 16 residues. Per the germline V gene, CDR1 is DFQATT and CDR2 is SNEGSKA (reference sequence). The CDR3 is CSARAPLQTSTDTQYF. DNA of the CDR3: TGCAGTGCTCGCGCGCCCTTACAGACTAGCACAGATACGCAGTATTTT.

There are a few counts of this clonotype. The chain links TRBV10-3 to TRBJ2-1; 7 bases agree with TRBD2. This CDR3 has 15 amino acids. Losses at the gene ends were 3 bases for V and 6 bases for J; bases not matched to a gene: 8. Looked up from germline, CDR1 is ENHRY and CDR2 is SYGVKD. The CDR3, as DNA: TGTGCCATCAGTGATGAGGCGGGAGTTGCCAATGAGCAGTTCTTC. Residues: CAISDEAGVANEQFF.

Ten or more counts support this clonotype. The genes are TRBV5-1 and TRBJ2-3; 16 bases agree with TRBD2. The germline CDR1 and CDR2 sequences are SGHRS and YFSETQ. The CDR3 has 16 amino acids. Unmatched junction bases numbered 5, after V lost 4 bases and J lost 6 bases. The CDR3 here is CASSTGTSGGADTQYF. The CDR3 DNA follows: TGCGCCAGCAGCACCGGGACTAGCGGGGGGGCGGATACGCAGTATTTT.

This clonotype occurred many times. The CDR3 reads CASPSGDRTPYEQYF. CDR3 nucleotides: TGTGCCAGCCCCAGCGGAGACAGGACTCCTTACGAGCAGTACTTC. The rearrangement links TRBV21-1 to TRBJ2-7; the DNA was not used to check the table's D call, TRBD2. TRBV21-1 has pseudogene status. The CDR3 is 15 amino acids.